This T cell receptor (beta chain) was sequenced during a study of T-cell memory formation after mild COVID-19. General study results and limits: Among CD4+ contracting clones, most were CM and EM, and CD8+ ones EMRA. Researchers could not confirm that second-wave clones peaking on day 37 targeted SARS-CoV-2.

It was 5'RACE with constant-segment primers that produced the TCR alpha and TCR beta cDNA libraries, which carried sample barcodes and UMIs. TCRdb recomputed calls from the 5' RACE reads with MiXCR, one row per CDR3 protein. Here the sample spans about 290,000 distinct CDR3 sequences, 15% to 20% being singletons. CDR1 and CDR2 (germline): SGHDN, FVKESK. With 4 bases removed from V and 3 bases from J, the gap between germline ends came to 12 bases. The CDR3 is made up of 14 amino acids. In the case of this clonotype: Its antigen is currently unknown.

The sequenced material came from PBMCs or a T cell subset sorted from them (not recorded which). The rearrangement links TRBV14 to TRBJ1-2; D perhaps matches TRBD1 (5 bases). This clonotype originated in a man in his late teens or twenties who had mild COVID-19 (a few samples of this study predate the infection). Cell type and time point are not known. The CDR3 bases are TGTGCCAGCAGCCCTTTAGGGGAGGACTATGGCTACACCTTC. Protein: CASSPLGEDYGYTF.